A selection of T cell receptor beta chains follows, all from one sample in a study of T cell clonotyping in hematopoietic cell transplantation. The protocol was immunoSEQ multiplex PCR, while the TCRdb copy is restricted to in-frame clones and leaves out a portion. The sample lists over 15,000 clones; 70% to 90% were seen once. Input material: peripheral blood mononuclear cells. The receptors derive from a woman between 40 and 50 years old in good health. Some clones in this sample may be carry-over from other donors' samples. CDR3s include the opening cysteine and the closing phenylalanine or tryptophan. The order of the fields is D gene, clone size, J gene, V gene, CDR3 protein, CDR3 DNA. A D gene is named only where the DNA matches it firmly. Size values are once, few and many counts, or a class for expanded clones, and some rows have none.

NA NA TRBJ1-2 TRBV18 CASSPSGTEGYTF TGTGCCAGCTCCCCCTCCGGGACGGAGGGCTACACCTTC
NA NA TRBJ2-7 TRBV7-6 CASSLVGGGYEQYF TGTGCCAGCAGCTTAGTTGGGGGCGGCTACGAGCAGTACTTC
NA NA TRBJ2-7 TRBV30 CAWSGLTYEQYF TGTGCCTGGAGCGGGTTAACCTACGAGCAGTACTTC
NA once TRBJ2-7 TRBV6-6 CASSQRQASYEQYF TGTGCCAGCAGCCAGAGACAGGCCTCCTACGAGCAGTACTTC
NA NA TRBJ1-2 TRBV2 CASSEGQNYGYTF TGTGCCAGCAGTGAGGGGCAGAACTATGGCTACACCTTC
TRBD2 NA TRBJ2-1 TRBV7-2 CASSHLAGIYNEQFF TGTGCCAGCAGCCACTTAGCGGGAATATACAATGAGCAGTTCTTC
NA NA TRBJ1-2 TRBV7-9 CASSLSAGQGEGYTF TGTGCCAGCAGCCTGTCGGCGGGGCAGGGAGAAGGCTACACCTTC
NA NA TRBJ2-7 TRBV30 CAWSVGGDEQYF TGTGCCTGGAGTGTGGGTGGCGACGAGCAGTACTTC
NA NA TRBJ1-2 TRBV4-2 CASSQATAGGYTF TGTGCCAGCAGCCAAGCTACGGCGGGGGGCTACACCTTC
NA NA TRBJ1-1 TRBV29-1 CSVDVTGTEAFF TGCAGCGTTGATGTTACAGGGACAGAAGCTTTCTTT
TRBD1 NA TRBJ1-1 TRBV10-2 CASSSDRDTEAFF TGCGCCAGCAGTTCCGACAGGGACACTGAAGCTTTCTTT
NA NA TRBJ1-6 TRBV10-3 CAISEAPNSPLHF TGTGCCATCAGTGAGGCCCCTAATTCACCCCTCCACTTT
NA NA TRBJ1-2 TRBV6-5 CASIQRAGGFYGYTF TGTGCCAGCATACAACGCGCCGGCGGGTTCTATGGCTACACCTTC
TRBD2 NA TRBJ2-2 TRBV5-1 CASSLASSGTNTGELFF TGCGCCAGCAGCTTGGCGTCTAGCGGGACGAACACCGGGGAGCTGTTTTTT
NA NA TRBJ2-3 TRBV11-2 CASSSDTQYF TGTGCCAGCAGCTCTGATACGCAGTATTTT
TRBD2 NA TRBJ2-2 TRBV2 CASSASGNTGELFF TGTGCCAGCAGTGCTAGCGGGAACACCGGGGAGCTGTTTTTT
TRBD1 few TRBJ1-2 TRBV2 CATTGDNYGYTF TGTGCCACCACAGGGGACAACTATGGCTACACCTTC
TRBD2 NA TRBJ2-7 TRBV14 CASSTRGLAGVYEQYF TGTGCCAGCAGCACCCGGGGACTAGCGGGGGTCTACGAGCAGTACTTC
TRBD1 NA TRBJ1-1 TRBV19 CASSTGGPMNTEAFF TGTGCCAGTAGTACAGGGGGACCAATGAACACTGAAGCTTTCTTT
NA NA TRBJ1-3 TRBV6-1 CASSDVLSGNTIYF TGTGCCAGCAGTGATGTCCTCTCTGGAAACACCATATATTTT
NA NA TRBJ2-7 TRBV7-2 CASSPSYEQYF TGTGCCAGCAGCCCGTCCTACGAGCAGTACTTC
NA NA TRBJ2-7 TRBV5-6 CASSPLPQSYEQYF TGTGCCAGCAGCCCACTCCCCCAGAGCTACGAGCAGTACTTC
NA few TRBJ1-2 TRBV7-9 CASSLGNYGYTF TGTGCCAGCAGCTTGGGTAACTATGGCTACACCTTC
NA NA TRBJ2-5 TRBV7-9 CASSQDNLWETQYF TGTGCCAGCAGCCAGGACAATCTTTGGGAGACCCAGTACTTC